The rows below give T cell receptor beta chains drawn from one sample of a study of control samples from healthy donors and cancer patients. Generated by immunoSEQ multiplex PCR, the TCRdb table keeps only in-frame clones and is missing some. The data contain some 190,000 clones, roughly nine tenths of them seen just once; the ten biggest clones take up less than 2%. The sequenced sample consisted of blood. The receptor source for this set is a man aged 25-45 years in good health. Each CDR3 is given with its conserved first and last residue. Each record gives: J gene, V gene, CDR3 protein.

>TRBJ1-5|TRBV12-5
CASGLYQGNQNQPQHF
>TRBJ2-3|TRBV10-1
CASSEAVGATDTQYF
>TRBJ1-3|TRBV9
CASSPNAYGYSGNTIYF
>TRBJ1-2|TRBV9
CASSVGGQGPSRGYTF
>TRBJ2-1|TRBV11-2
CASSKGGSSYNEQFF
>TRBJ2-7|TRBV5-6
CASSPGAYEQYF
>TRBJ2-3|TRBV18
CASSPTAGRPTDTQYF
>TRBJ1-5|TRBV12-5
CASGSDRGNQPQHF
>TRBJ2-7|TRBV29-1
CSVFGENYEQYF
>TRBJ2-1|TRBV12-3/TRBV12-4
CASRRVTGEQFF
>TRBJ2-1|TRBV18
CASSENGGYNEQFF
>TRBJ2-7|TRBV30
CAWNLGGRFGEQYF
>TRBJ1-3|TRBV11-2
CASSLTWDSGNTIYF
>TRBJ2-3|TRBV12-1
CASSFEGESSGGTDTQYF
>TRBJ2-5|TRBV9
CASSVEAFQETQYF